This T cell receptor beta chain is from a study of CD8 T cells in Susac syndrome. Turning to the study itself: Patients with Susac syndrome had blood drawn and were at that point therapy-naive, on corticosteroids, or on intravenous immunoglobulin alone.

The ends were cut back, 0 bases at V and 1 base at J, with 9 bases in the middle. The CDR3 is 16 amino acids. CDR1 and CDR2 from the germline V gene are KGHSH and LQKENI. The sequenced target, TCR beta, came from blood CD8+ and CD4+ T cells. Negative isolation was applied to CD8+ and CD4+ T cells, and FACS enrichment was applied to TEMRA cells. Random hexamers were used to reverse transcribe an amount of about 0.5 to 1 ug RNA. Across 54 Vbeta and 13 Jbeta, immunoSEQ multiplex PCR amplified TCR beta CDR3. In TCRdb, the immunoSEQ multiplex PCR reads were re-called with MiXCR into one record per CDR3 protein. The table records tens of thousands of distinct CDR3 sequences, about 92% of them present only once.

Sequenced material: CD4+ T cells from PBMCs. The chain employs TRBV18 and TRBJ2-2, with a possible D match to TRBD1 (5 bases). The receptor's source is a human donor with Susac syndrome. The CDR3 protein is CASSPPQGLNTGELFF. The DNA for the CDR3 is TGTGCCAGCTCACCACCTCAGGGTTTGAACACCGGGGAGCTGTTTTTT. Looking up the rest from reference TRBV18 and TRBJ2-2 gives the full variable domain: NAGVMQNPRHLVRRRGQEARLRCSPMKGHSHVYWYRQLPEEGLKFMVYLQKENIIDESGMPKERFSAEFPKEGPSILRIQQVVRGDSAAYFCASSPPQGLNTGELFFGEGSRLTVL.